Listed below are T cell receptor beta chains from one sample, sequenced in a study of T cell changes during pregnancy in multiple sclerosis. TCRdb's copy holds only in-frame clones and misses some; the assay was immunoSEQ multiplex PCR. The data show tens of thousands of clones, more than 85% seen once. The sample here was CD4+ T cells from peripheral blood mononuclear cells, taken in the third trimester of pregnancy. These receptors all stem from a female donor in good health, enrolled as a control in a pregnancy study. CDR3s include the opening cysteine and the closing phenylalanine or tryptophan. The D gene is left open where the match is weak. A row's size may be missing; if present it is once, few, many or a size class.

v_call,clone_size,j_call,d_call,cdr3_aa,cdr3_nt
TRBV13,NA,TRBJ2-6,TRBD1,CASSRQRQGHSGANVLTF,TGTGCCAGCAGCCGCCAAAGACAGGGGCACTCTGGGGCCAACGTCCTGACTTTC
TRBV4-2,once,TRBJ2-3,NA,CASSQDSGGETDTQYF,TGTGCCAGCAGCCAAGATTCGGGCGGGGAGACAGATACGCAGTATTTT
TRBV7-9,NA,TRBJ1-2,NA,CASSPLTNYYGYTF,TGTGCCAGCAGCCCCCTGACAAACTACTATGGCTACACCTTC
TRBV5-1,NA,TRBJ1-6,NA,CASSLNVDRNSPLHF,TGCGCCAGCAGCTTAAATGTCGACAGGAATTCACCCCTCCACTTT
TRBV19,NA,TRBJ1-1,TRBD1,CASRPQGRTITEAFF,TGTGCCAGTAGACCACAGGGGCGCACTATTACTGAAGCTTTCTTT
TRBV6-4,NA,TRBJ2-5,NA,CASSVEAGLQETQYF,TGTGCCAGCAGTGTCGAAGCAGGTCTCCAAGAGACCCAGTACTTC
TRBV7-9,NA,TRBJ2-3,NA,CASSSVLVSDTQYF,TGTGCCAGCAGTTCGGTACTAGTGTCAGATACGCAGTATTTT
TRBV4-2,NA,TRBJ2-2,NA,CASSQETGLSTGELFF,TGTGCCAGCAGCCAAGAAACAGGGTTGAGCACCGGGGAGCTGTTTTTT
TRBV18,once,TRBJ2-3,NA,CASSPSSGSFTDTQYF,TGTGCCAGCTCACCGTCCTCCGGTTCGTTCACAGATACGCAGTATTTT
TRBV5-6,few,TRBJ1-5,NA,CASSPKPGLGEQPQHF,TGTGCCAGCAGCCCCAAACCGGGACTTGGCGAGCAGCCCCAGCATTTT
TRBV29-1,NA,TRBJ2-3,TRBD1,CSAPTRQGVTDTQYF,TGCAGCGCACCCACCAGACAGGGGGTTACAGATACGCAGTATTTT
TRBV11-1,NA,TRBJ2-7,NA,CASSLDTSYEQYF,TGTGCCAGCAGCTTAGATACTTCCTACGAGCAGTACTTC
TRBV5-6,few,TRBJ2-2,NA,CASRGRRTGELFF,TGTGCCAGCAGGGGGCGACGAACCGGGGAGCTGTTTTTT
TRBV5-5,once,TRBJ1-2,TRBD1,CASSPDRERGYTF,TGTGCCAGCAGCCCGGACAGGGAAAGGGGCTACACCTTC
TRBV30,once,TRBJ1-4,NA,CAWSAGLRGEKLFF,TGTGCCTGGAGTGCGGGGCTTAGGGGGGAAAAACTGTTTTTT
TRBV19,NA,TRBJ1-1,TRBD1,CASSILRQGAEAFF,TGTGCCAGTAGTATTCTGAGACAGGGAGCTGAAGCTTTCTTT
TRBV19,once,TRBJ2-2,NA,CASSPGQRTGELFF,TGTGCCAGCTCTCCGGGACAACGGACCGGGGAGCTGTTTTTT
TRBV9,few,TRBJ1-3,NA,CASSVQGSRNTIYF,TGTGCCAGCAGCGTACAGGGAAGTCGAAACACCATATATTTT
TRBV5-4,NA,TRBJ2-5,NA,CASSLASLQETQYF,TGTGCCAGCAGCTTGGCTTCCCTCCAAGAGACCCAGTACTTC
TRBV7-3,NA,TRBJ2-1,NA,CASSLRTPDNEQFF,TGTGCCAGCAGCTTACGGACACCGGACAATGAGCAGTTCTTC
TRBV19,NA,TRBJ1-1,NA,CASSIGAGADGEAFF,TGTGCCAGTAGTATCGGGGCAGGGGCTGACGGTGAAGCTTTCTTT
TRBV25-1,NA,TRBJ1-1,TRBD1,CASSVGTGINTEAFF,TGTGCCAGCAGTGTAGGGACAGGGATAAACACTGAAGCTTTCTTT
TRBV6-1,NA,TRBJ2-3,NA,CAGRVNTDTQYF,TGTGCCGGGCGGGTGAACACAGATACGCAGTATTTT
TRBV7-2,NA,TRBJ1-2,TRBD1,CASSSPGQGRGYTF,TGTGCCAGCAGCTCACCTGGACAGGGACGGGGCTACACCTTC
TRBV11-1,NA,TRBJ2-2,TRBD1,CASSLDRGNTGELFF,TGTGCCAGCAGCCTGGACAGGGGGAACACCGGGGAGCTGTTTTTT
TRBV5-8,NA,TRBJ2-1,NA,CASSGRGHNEQFF,TGTGCCAGCAGCGGACGGGGTCACAATGAGCAGTTCTTC
TRBV30,NA,TRBJ2-5,NA,CAWSGTSGPQETQYF,TGTGCCTGGAGTGGTACGAGCGGTCCCCAAGAGACCCAGTACTTC
TRBV5-4,NA,TRBJ2-4,NA,CASSTGGMDIQYF,TGTGCCAGCAGCACTGGGGGGATGGACATTCAGTACTTC
TRBV19,NA,TRBJ2-7,TRBD1,CASSIRDSSYEQYF,TGTGCCAGTAGTATCCGGGACAGCTCCTACGAGCAGTACTTC
TRBV7-9,NA,TRBJ1-4,TRBD1,CASSIQGTREKLFF,TGTGCCAGCAGCATACAGGGGACAAGGGAAAAACTGTTTTTT
TRBV19,NA,TRBJ1-2,NA,CANPLGVRGYTF,TGTGCCAACCCCCTGGGAGTTCGTGGCTACACCTTC
TRBV7-2,NA,TRBJ2-3,TRBD2,CASSGTSGGSTDTQYF,TGTGCCAGCAGTGGGACTAGCGGGGGGTCTACAGATACGCAGTATTTT
TRBV27,once,TRBJ2-2,TRBD1,CASRPGTGRPGELFF,TGTGCCAGCAGGCCCGGGACAGGGAGACCCGGGGAGCTGTTTTTT
TRBV28,NA,TRBJ1-3,NA,CASSQGLASGNTIYF,TGTGCCAGCAGTCAGGGCCTGGCCTCTGGAAACACCATATATTTT
TRBV25-1,NA,TRBJ2-7,TRBD1,CASSAQGLYEQYF,TGTGCCAGCAGTGCACAGGGGCTCTACGAGCAGTACTTC
TRBV2,NA,TRBJ1-5,TRBD1,CASTGTGDQPQHF,TGTGCCAGCACCGGGACAGGAGATCAGCCCCAGCATTTT
TRBV30,NA,TRBJ1-1,NA,CAWSSSGVRAFF,TGTGCCTGGAGTTCCTCAGGGGTGCGGGCTTTCTTT
TRBV7-2,NA,TRBJ2-1,NA,CASSLRADIYNEQFF,TGTGCCAGCAGCCTGAGGGCTGATATTTACAATGAGCAGTTCTTC
TRBV5-4,NA,TRBJ2-3,NA,CASSLSGPFTDTQYF,TGTGCCAGCAGCTTGTCAGGGCCCTTCACAGATACGCAGTATTTT
TRBV7-2,NA,TRBJ2-5,TRBD2,CASSLVGGLAGGRETQYF,TGTGCCAGCAGCTTAGTGGGTGGACTAGCGGGGGGGCGGGAGACCCAGTACTTC
TRBV7-6,NA,TRBJ1-2,NA,CASTPELGTPFSNYGYTF,TGTGCCAGCACCCCGGAGCTCGGGACACCCTTTTCTAACTATGGCTACACCTTC
TRBV5-1,NA,TRBJ1-4,NA,CASRGGATNEKLFF,TGCGCCAGCAGGGGAGGGGCAACTAATGAAAAACTGTTTTTT
TRBV19,once,TRBJ1-1,NA,CASSSQGPGTEAFF,TGTGCCAGTAGTTCGCAGGGGCCGGGCACTGAAGCTTTCTTT
TRBV6-1,NA,TRBJ1-2,NA,CASSEDRGRYGYTF,TGTGCCAGCAGTGAAGATCGGGGTCGCTATGGCTACACCTTC
TRBV19,NA,TRBJ1-1,TRBD1,CASSITGVEAFF,TGTGCCAGTAGTATCACAGGGGTTGAAGCTTTCTTT
TRBV19,NA,TRBJ2-1,NA,CASSIVSIPYNEQFF,TGTGCCAGTAGTATAGTCTCTATTCCTTACAATGAGCAGTTCTTC
TRBV6-5,NA,TRBJ1-6,NA,CASSLEAGAPNSPLHF,TGTGCCAGCAGTTTAGAGGCGGGGGCCCCTAATTCACCCCTCCACTTT
TRBV13,NA,TRBJ2-7,NA,CASSAPMTGGNFEQYF,TGTGCCAGCAGCGCACCGATGACAGGTGGTAACTTCGAGCAGTACTTC